This TCR beta chain was recovered during a study of T cell responses to AZD1222 COVID-19 vaccine. Profiling relied on immunoSEQ multiplex PCR, and the TCRdb table lists in-frame clones only, not all of them. The sample records 150,000 to 200,000 clones, 90% to 95% being singletons. The CDR3 runs 15 residues. Per germline, CDR1 GTSNPN and CDR2 SVGIG (reference sequence). The trim removed 1 base at V and 5 bases at J, leaving 5 bases unmatched. The chain is built from TRBV30 and TRBJ1-4, with TRBD1 identical over 9 bases. Specimen: peripheral blood, collected 28 days after the second AZD1222 dose. This sequence originates from an adult who received the AZD1222 COVID-19 vaccine. The CDR3 DNA follows: TGTGCCTGGAGTGGAAGGGGACAGGGAAATGAAAAACTGTTTTTT. Encoded protein: CAWSGRGQGNEKLFF.